These T cell receptor beta chains were read from a single sample in a study of cytotoxic CD8 clonotypes in ibrutinib-treated CLL. The table came from immunoSEQ multiplex PCR; TCRdb's copy has only in-frame clones and leaves some out. The sample gives hundreds of thousands of clones, roughly 70% of which show up once; approximately 15% is in the top ten. This material consisted of PBMCs, taken after 24 months of ibrutinib treatment. These receptors were taken from a human donor with chronic lymphocytic leukemia. Both conserved end residues are part of each CDR3. Fields, in order: clone size, J gene, D gene, CDR3 length, V gene, CDR3 DNA, CDR3 protein. The D gene is left open where the match is weak. Clone sizes are given selectively: once, few, many, or a class where the clone is expanded.

clone_size: NA
j_call: TRBJ2-1
d_call: NA
cdr3_length: 16
v_call: TRBV7-2
cdr3_nt: TGTGCCAGCAGCCGAAACAGGCAGGCCTCGTACAATGAGCAGTTCTTC
cdr3_aa: CASSRNRQASYNEQFF

clone_size: few
j_call: TRBJ2-7
d_call: NA
cdr3_length: 15
v_call: TRBV21-1
cdr3_nt: TGTGCCAGCAGCCCCCGCAGCGGCCAGACTTACGAGCAGTACTTC
cdr3_aa: CASSPRSGQTYEQYF

clone_size: NA
j_call: TRBJ2-2
d_call: NA
cdr3_length: 16
v_call: TRBV6-5
cdr3_nt: TGTGCCAGCAGTTACTCAGCCGGTTCTAACACCGGGGAGCTGTTTTTT
cdr3_aa: CASSYSAGSNTGELFF

clone_size: NA
j_call: TRBJ2-1
d_call: NA
cdr3_length: 22
v_call: TRBV18
cdr3_nt: TGTGCCAGCTCACGAGGTCTAGGGGGAGGTCGGGAGGTCCAGAGCTCCTACAATGAGCAGTTCTTC
cdr3_aa: CASSRGLGGGREVQSSYNEQFF

clone_size: many
j_call: TRBJ2-5
d_call: TRBD2
cdr3_length: 15
v_call: TRBV7-9
cdr3_nt: TGTGCCAGCAGGGGACTGGGGGAGGGCCACGAGACCCAGTACTTC
cdr3_aa: CASRGLGEGHETQYF

clone_size: many
j_call: TRBJ2-7
d_call: TRBD1
cdr3_length: 13
v_call: TRBV27
cdr3_nt: TGTGCCAGCAAAGGGACAGGGGACCACGAGCAGTACTTC
cdr3_aa: CASKGTGDHEQYF

clone_size: NA
j_call: TRBJ2-7
d_call: NA
cdr3_length: 14
v_call: TRBV5-6
cdr3_nt: TGTGCCAGCGTCGGGTTCGGGAGAGCCTACGAGCAGTACTTC
cdr3_aa: CASVGFGRAYEQYF

clone_size: NA
j_call: TRBJ1-3
d_call: NA
cdr3_length: 15
v_call: TRBV6-6
cdr3_nt: TGTGCCAGCAGCCACCGACAGAGCTCTGGAAACACCATATATTTT
cdr3_aa: CASSHRQSSGNTIYF

clone_size: NA
j_call: TRBJ2-7
d_call: TRBD2
cdr3_length: 16
v_call: TRBV28
cdr3_nt: TGTGCCAGCAGCCGCCGGGGTAGCGGGCCTGCCTACGAGCAGTACTTC
cdr3_aa: CASSRRGSGPAYEQYF

clone_size: NA
j_call: TRBJ1-4
d_call: NA
cdr3_length: 13
v_call: TRBV28
cdr3_nt: TGTGCCAGCAATCGGGACGGGAATGAAAAACTGTTTTTT
cdr3_aa: CASNRDGNEKLFF

clone_size: NA
j_call: TRBJ2-1
d_call: TRBD2
cdr3_length: 17
v_call: TRBV15
cdr3_nt: TGTGCCACCAGCAGTAATAGCGGGAGGTCCTATGCCAATGAGCAGTTCTTC
cdr3_aa: CATSSNSGRSYANEQFF

clone_size: NA
j_call: TRBJ1-1
d_call: NA
cdr3_length: 16
v_call: TRBV7-2
cdr3_nt: TGTGCCAGCAGCTTATCACTTGGGGCAGCTAACACTGAAGCTTTCTTT
cdr3_aa: CASSLSLGAANTEAFF

clone_size: few
j_call: TRBJ2-7
d_call: NA
cdr3_length: 10
v_call: TRBV29-1
cdr3_nt: TGCAGCGTTACCCTAGGGGAGCAGTACTTC
cdr3_aa: CSVTLGEQYF

clone_size: NA
j_call: TRBJ1-5
d_call: NA
cdr3_length: 18
v_call: TRBV27
cdr3_nt: TGTGCCAGCAGTTCCTCTGAGGGGCGGAAATATAGCAATCAGCCCCAGCATTTT
cdr3_aa: CASSSSEGRKYSNQPQHF

clone_size: NA
j_call: TRBJ2-7
d_call: TRBD2
cdr3_length: 14
v_call: TRBV27
cdr3_nt: TGTGCCAGCAGTTCCCGGGACTACCTTTACGAGCAGTACTTC
cdr3_aa: CASSSRDYLYEQYF

clone_size: once
j_call: TRBJ2-3
d_call: NA
cdr3_length: 14
v_call: TRBV9
cdr3_nt: TGTGCCAGCAGCGTAGGTACTCAGGGAGATACGCAGTATTTT
cdr3_aa: CASSVGTQGDTQYF

clone_size: NA
j_call: TRBJ2-7
d_call: NA
cdr3_length: 15
v_call: TRBV9
cdr3_nt: TGTGCCAGCAGCTTAACCCCCCTGGCAGGGGACGAGCAGTACTTC
cdr3_aa: CASSLTPLAGDEQYF

clone_size: NA
j_call: TRBJ2-1
d_call: TRBD1
cdr3_length: 14
v_call: TRBV28
cdr3_nt: TGTGCCAGCAGTTTAAACACGGGACAGGCAGAGCAGTTCTTC
cdr3_aa: CASSLNTGQAEQFF

clone_size: NA
j_call: TRBJ2-1
d_call: NA
cdr3_length: 13
v_call: TRBV9
cdr3_nt: TGTGCCAGCAGCGTGGCTCATCGCAATGAGCAGTTCTTC
cdr3_aa: CASSVAHRNEQFF

clone_size: NA
j_call: TRBJ2-5
d_call: TRBD2
cdr3_length: 14
v_call: TRBV5-1
cdr3_nt: TGCGCCAGCAGCGACGGGAGGAGAGAGGAGACCCAGTACTTC
cdr3_aa: CASSDGRREETQYF

clone_size: NA
j_call: TRBJ2-1
d_call: TRBD2
cdr3_length: 15
v_call: TRBV19
cdr3_nt: TGTGCCAGTAGTATTTTGACTAGCGGCAACAATGAGCAGTTCTTC
cdr3_aa: CASSILTSGNNEQFF

clone_size: NA
j_call: TRBJ2-7
d_call: NA
cdr3_length: 15
v_call: TRBV9
cdr3_nt: TGTGCCAGCAGCGTCCGGGACACGGGCTCCTACGAGCAGTACTTC
cdr3_aa: CASSVRDTGSYEQYF

clone_size: NA
j_call: TRBJ2-5
d_call: NA
cdr3_length: 15
v_call: TRBV14
cdr3_nt: TGTGCCAGCAGCCTCGGACGGATTGGCGCGGAGACCCAGTACTTC
cdr3_aa: CASSLGRIGAETQYF

clone_size: NA
j_call: TRBJ1-2
d_call: TRBD1
cdr3_length: 14
v_call: TRBV2
cdr3_nt: TGTGCCAGCGGGGGACAGCAACCTAACTATGGCTACACCTTC
cdr3_aa: CASGGQQPNYGYTF

clone_size: NA
j_call: TRBJ2-2
d_call: NA
cdr3_length: 17
v_call: TRBV4-2
cdr3_nt: TGTGCCAGCAGCCCCAGGGGGGCAGGGTTAGACACCGGGGAGCTGTTTTTT
cdr3_aa: CASSPRGAGLDTGELFF

clone_size: NA
j_call: TRBJ2-1
d_call: TRBD2
cdr3_length: 17
v_call: TRBV28
cdr3_nt: TGTGCCAGCAGGCCGACTAGCGGGAGGGCCTCCGAAAATGAGCAGTTCTTC
cdr3_aa: CASRPTSGRASENEQFF

clone_size: few
j_call: TRBJ2-7
d_call: NA
cdr3_length: 15
v_call: TRBV28
cdr3_nt: TGTGCCAGCAGGGTCGGGGGGCTTACCTCCTACGAGCAGTACTTC
cdr3_aa: CASRVGGLTSYEQYF

clone_size: NA
j_call: TRBJ2-6
d_call: NA
cdr3_length: 12
v_call: TRBV23-1
cdr3_nt: TGCGCCGGGCCGCCTGGGGCCAACGTCCTGACTTTC
cdr3_aa: CAGPPGANVLTF

clone_size: NA
j_call: TRBJ2-3
d_call: TRBD2
cdr3_length: 16
v_call: TRBV6-5
cdr3_nt: TGTGCCAGCAGTTACGGGTCGGGGAGGGGCACAGATACGCAGTATTTT
cdr3_aa: CASSYGSGRGTDTQYF

clone_size: NA
j_call: TRBJ1-4
d_call: TRBD1
cdr3_length: 15
v_call: TRBV6-5
cdr3_nt: TGTGCCAGCAGTTACTCGGGACAGGGCGGGGAAAAACTGTTTTTT
cdr3_aa: CASSYSGQGGEKLFF

clone_size: NA
j_call: TRBJ2-5
d_call: TRBD2
cdr3_length: 14
v_call: TRBV28
cdr3_nt: TGTGCCAGCAGCCCAAGCGGGAGTGGGGAGACCCAGTACTTC
cdr3_aa: CASSPSGSGETQYF

clone_size: NA
j_call: TRBJ1-3
d_call: NA
cdr3_length: 15
v_call: TRBV9
cdr3_nt: TGTGCCAGCAGCGTATCAGGGAACACTGGAAACACCATATATTTT
cdr3_aa: CASSVSGNTGNTIYF

clone_size: few
j_call: TRBJ2-1
d_call: TRBD2
cdr3_length: 19
v_call: TRBV28
cdr3_nt: TGTGCCAGCAGTTCTGAGGGGACTAGCGCTTACCCTTTCTACAATGAGCAGTTCTTC
cdr3_aa: CASSSEGTSAYPFYNEQFF

clone_size: NA
j_call: TRBJ2-2
d_call: NA
cdr3_length: 12
v_call: TRBV19
cdr3_nt: TGTGCCAGTAGGAAAAATCCCGGGGAGCTGTTTTTT
cdr3_aa: CASRKNPGELFF

clone_size: NA
j_call: TRBJ1-5
d_call: TRBD1
cdr3_length: 15
v_call: TRBV6-1
cdr3_nt: TGTGCCAGCAGAAACTCGGGACAGGTCAATCAGCCCCAGCATTTT
cdr3_aa: CASRNSGQVNQPQHF

clone_size: NA
j_call: TRBJ2-5
d_call: NA
cdr3_length: 12
v_call: TRBV7-3
cdr3_nt: TGTGCCAGCAGCTTTTTGGGCGGGGCCCAGTACTTC
cdr3_aa: CASSFLGGAQYF

clone_size: once
j_call: TRBJ2-1
d_call: TRBD2
cdr3_length: 16
v_call: TRBV9
cdr3_nt: TGTGCCAGCAACGAGGGGTCGGGACTAGGGAGGGATGAGCAGTTCTTC
cdr3_aa: CASNEGSGLGRDEQFF

clone_size: NA
j_call: TRBJ1-3
d_call: NA
cdr3_length: 13
v_call: TRBV6-6
cdr3_nt: TGTGCCAGCCCAGGGGTCTCTGGAAACACCATATATTTT
cdr3_aa: CASPGVSGNTIYF

clone_size: few
j_call: TRBJ1-5
d_call: TRBD1
cdr3_length: 14
v_call: TRBV4-1
cdr3_nt: TGCGCCAGCAGCCAAGGGGACAGAGGTCAGCCCCAGCATTTT
cdr3_aa: CASSQGDRGQPQHF

clone_size: NA
j_call: TRBJ1-1
d_call: TRBD1
cdr3_length: 14
v_call: TRBV10-3
cdr3_nt: TGTGCCATCAGTAGGGACAGCGCTAACACTGAAGCTTTCTTT
cdr3_aa: CAISRDSANTEAFF

clone_size: NA
j_call: TRBJ1-1
d_call: NA
cdr3_length: 12
v_call: TRBV2
cdr3_nt: TGTGCCAGCAGAACTGGAGGGAGTGAAGCTTTCTTT
cdr3_aa: CASRTGGSEAFF

clone_size: once
j_call: TRBJ1-1
d_call: NA
cdr3_length: 12
v_call: TRBV29-1
cdr3_nt: TGCAGCGTTGTTCGGAGTGTCACTGAAGCTTTCTTT
cdr3_aa: CSVVRSVTEAFF

clone_size: NA
j_call: TRBJ2-7
d_call: TRBD2
cdr3_length: 15
v_call: TRBV6-1
cdr3_nt: TGTGCCAGCGTTTGGGACTACCGACGACCCTACGAGCAGTACTTC
cdr3_aa: CASVWDYRRPYEQYF